One and the same sample provided the 23 T cell receptor beta chains below, sequenced in a study of blood T cell repertoires in COVID-19 (dated by TCRdb to about 2020). The library was obtained by the immunoSEQ multiplex PCR assay. In TCRdb, the immuneACCESS table is reduced to in-frame sequences with V and J assigned. These tables do not hold every clone; where another copy was compared, an unresolved V gene accounts for under half, and the others remain unexplained. The sample has about 270,000 clones on record, roughly 86% of them singletons. In total, the top ten clones hold under 3% of the sample. The sequencing input was PBMCs or T cells enriched from blood (not recorded which). Receptors originate from a woman aged 18-29 years who had recovered from COVID-19.

The chain joins TRBV19 to TRBJ1-2; 10 bases align to TRBD1. Trimming took 7 bases from V and 3 from J; bases not matched to a gene: 11. CDR3 length: 16 amino acids. In germline, CDR1 is LNHDA, CDR2 SQIVND (reference sequence). CDR3 sequence: CASTVDRGNSDYGYTF. The CDR3 DNA reads as TGTGCCAGTACTGTGGACAGGGGGAATTCGGACTATGGCTACACCTTC.

This chain links TRBV4-1 with TRBJ1-2, with D perhaps TRBD1 (6 bases). V was clipped by 0 bases and J by 2 bases, with 25 bases between them. From germline, CDR1 is MGHRA and CDR2 YSYEKL. There are 20 residues in the CDR3. The CDR3 region has the DNA TGCGCCAGCAGCCAAGATGTGGATGGGACACCTTACACTTTCAACTATGGCTACACCTTC. Its protein is CASSQDVDGTPYTFNYGYTF.

This sequence joins TRBV6-5 and TRBJ1-3; 8 nucleotides match TRBD1. V shed 6 bases, J shed 4 bases, and the junction held 5 bases outside the gene matches. CDR1 and CDR2 (germline): MNHEY, SVGAGI. This CDR3 has 14 amino acids. The CDR3: CASRQGASGNTIYF. The CDR3 DNA sequence: TGTGCCAGCAGGCAGGGGGCCTCGGGAAACACCATATATTTT.

The rearrangement joins TRBV29-1 to TRBJ1-4; tentatively, D is TRBD1 (6 bases). CDR1 and CDR2 from the germline V gene are SQVTM and ANQGSEA. The CDR3 spans 16 residues. With 6 bases removed from V and 5 bases from J, the gap between germline ends came to 22 bases. In DNA, the CDR3 is TGCAGCGTCCAAGGGGCCACAGGGCTAGGGAATGAAAAACTGTTTTTT. Amino acid sequence: CSVQGATGLGNEKLFF.

V gene TRBV7-9 combines with J gene TRBJ2-5, with 15 bases fitting TRBD2. CDR3 size: 17 residues. Unmatched junction bases numbered 9, after V lost 5 bases and J lost 5 bases. Germline CDR1 is SEHNR and CDR2 is FQNEAQ (reference sequence). The CDR3: CASSLRTSGRVGETQYF. In DNA, the CDR3 is TGTGCCAGCAGCCTCCGGACTAGCGGGAGGGTCGGGGAGACCCAGTACTTC. Full variable domain (remainder filled in from reference TRBV7-9 and TRBJ2-5): DTGVSQNPRHKITKRGQNVTFRCDPISEHNRLYWYRQTLGQGPEFLTYFQNEAQLEKSRLLSDRFSAERPKGSFSTLEIQRTEQGDSAMYLCASSLRTSGRVGETQYFGPGTRLLVL.

This clone was detected only once. This chain links TRBV10-3 with TRBJ2-1; 7 nucleotides align to TRBD2. The germline CDR1 and CDR2 sequences are ENHRY and SYGVKD. The CDR3 extends over 19 amino acids. V gave up 11 bases and J gave up 0 bases; unmatched junction bases: 22. The CDR3 nucleotides read TGTGCCGTACCCCGGGAAGGGGCTAGCGGCCGGAGCTCCTACAATGAGCAGTTCTTC. This encodes CAVPREGASGRSSYNEQFF.

V is TRBV7-2 and J is TRBJ2-5, with 7 bases aligning to TRBD2. This CDR3 is built from 15 residues. J was trimmed by 9 bases and V by 5 bases; bases with no gene match: 15. Germline assignment: CDR1 SGHTA and CDR2 FQGNSA. Written as DNA, the CDR3 is TGTGCCAGCAGCCCTCCGGCTAGCGGTCCGGGGTCCCAGTACTTC. Translated, it gives CASSPPASGPGSQYF.

This clone was observed once. J is TRBJ1-2 and V is TRBV14, with a possible D match to TRBD1 (5 bases). Germline-derived CDR1 and CDR2 are SGHDN and FVKESK. The CDR3 spans 15 residues. Trimming stripped 0 bases from V and 7 bases from J, with 15 bases between. The CDR3 loop reads CASSQDKGRRGGYTF. CDR3 DNA: TGTGCCAGCAGCCAAGATAAAGGCAGGAGGGGTGGCTACACCTTC.

J is TRBJ2-7 and V is TRBV7-9; tentative D call: TRBD1 (5 bases). V shed 1 base and J shed 2 bases, with 9 bases lying between them. CDR1 is SEHNR and CDR2 is FQNEAQ in the germline V gene (reference sequence). This CDR3 spans 14 amino acids. This CDR3 reads CASSLVTGPYEQYF. The CDR3 DNA follows: TGTGCCAGCAGCTTAGTAACAGGACCCTACGAGCAGTACTTC. The entire variable domain, with the rest obtained from reference TRBV7-9 and TRBJ2-7, is as follows: DTGVSQNPRHKITKRGQNVTFRCDPISEHNRLYWYRQTLGQGPEFLTYFQNEAQLEKSRLLSDRFSAERPKGSFSTLEIQRTEQGDSAMYLCASSLVTGPYEQYFGPGTRLTVT.

The chain combines TRBV11-3 with TRBJ1-1, with D unclear. This CDR3 region has 14 residues. Germline CDR1 reads SGHNT; CDR2 reads YENEEA. V was trimmed by 1 base and J by 1 base, leaving 7 bases between them. The chain's CDR3 is CASSLVPGNTEAFF. Written as DNA, the CDR3 is TGTGCCAGCAGCTTAGTCCCAGGGAACACTGAAGCTTTCTTT.

The genes are TRBV9 and TRBJ2-7; perhaps TRBD1 as D (6 bases). The CDR3 has 16 residues. Looked up from germline, CDR1 is SGDLS and CDR2 is YYNGEE. V lost 4 bases and J lost 6, with 23 bases in between. CDR3 loop: CASSTTSQGVKSEQYF. The CDR3 coding sequence is TGTGCCAGCAGCACAACCTCACAGGGCGTAAAAAGCGAGCAGTACTTC. The variable domain in full, completed from reference TRBV9 and TRBJ2-7, reads DSGVTQTPKHLITATGQRVTLRCSPRSGDLSVYWYQQSLDQGLQFLIQYYNGEERAKGNILERFSAQQFPDLHSELNLSSLELGDSALYFCASSTTSQGVKSEQYFGPGTRLTVT.

This chain links TRBV10-3 with TRBJ2-7; D possibly corresponds to TRBD2 (5 bases). The CDR3 loop spans 11 amino acids. Germline assignment: CDR1 ENHRY and CDR2 SYGVKD. Trimming stripped 6 bases from V and 2 bases from J, with 5 bases between. Written as DNA, the CDR3 is TGTGCCATCAGCGGGGCCTACGAGCAGTACTTC. Translation gives CAISGAYEQYF.

V gene TRBV5-6 combines with J gene TRBJ2-7; D is possibly TRBD1 (6 bases). The V end was cut by 0 bases, the J end by 5 bases, with 12 bases between. This CDR3 has 14 amino acids. Germline loops: CDR1 SGHDT, CDR2 YYEEEE. The CDR3 sequence is CASSLGGRNNEQYF. The CDR3 DNA follows: TGTGCCAGCAGCTTGGGGGGGCGAAACAACGAGCAGTACTTC.

The chain recombines TRBV28 with TRBJ2-1, with D possibly matching TRBD1 (7 bases). The CDR3 is made up of 16 amino acids. V lost 4 bases to trimming and J lost 6 bases, with 19 bases between them. The V gene's germline CDR1 is MDHEN and CDR2 SYDVKM. CDR3 protein: CASSSRGESSVNEQFF. The CDR3 nucleotides are TGTGCCAGCAGTTCCAGGGGGGAAAGCTCGGTCAATGAGCAGTTCTTC.

This chain links TRBV18 with TRBJ1-4; D is perhaps TRBD1 (5 bases). V was cut by 3 bases and J by 6 bases, with 8 bases left in between. This CDR3 has 13 residues. Per germline, CDR1 KGHSH and CDR2 LQKENI. In DNA form, the CDR3 reads TGTGCCAGCTCACCCCAGGGTTATGAAAAACTGTTTTTT. Encoded protein: CASSPQGYEKLFF.

V gene TRBV7-6 combines with J gene TRBJ2-1, with unresolved D. V gave up 1 base and J gave up 9 bases, with 10 bases separating them. Germline-derived CDR1 and CDR2 are SGHVS and FNYEAQ. The CDR3 sequence is 13 residues long. This CDR3 is CASSLDAFGEQFF. CDR3 coding DNA: TGTGCCAGCAGCTTAGATGCGTTTGGTGAGCAGTTCTTC.

The chain joins TRBV30 to TRBJ1-1, with 8 bases fitting TRBD1. The J segment lost 5 bases and the V segment lost 6 bases, leaving 8 bases of the junction unmatched. The CDR3 consists of 13 residues. CDR1 and CDR2 from the germline V gene are GTSNPN and SVGIG (reference sequence). The CDR3 bases are TGTGCCTGCAATCAGGGGGCAGGGACTGAAGCTTTCTTT. Protein product: CACNQGAGTEAFF.

The rearrangement uses TRBV7-7 and TRBJ2-1; no definite D call. Germline-derived CDR1 and CDR2 are SSHAT and FNYEAQ (reference sequence). The CDR3 is made up of 14 amino acids. Trimming stripped 5 bases from V and 5 bases from J, with 13 bases between. CDR3 coding DNA: TGTGCCAGCAGCCCCGTAACAGTCCACAATGAGCAGTTCTTC. Protein sequence: CASSPVTVHNEQFF.

The chain recombines TRBV19 with TRBJ1-2; 8 positions match TRBD1. The CDR3 is 16 residues long. After removal of 4 bases from V and 4 bases from J, the junction contained 11 bases not matched to a gene. In germline, CDR1 is LNHDA, CDR2 SQIVND (reference sequence). The CDR3 here is CASSTPRTGIRYGYTF. The CDR3 region has the DNA TGTGCCAGTAGTACACCCCGGACAGGGATTCGCTATGGCTACACCTTC.

The chain carries TRBV19 and TRBJ1-1, with 12 bases that match TRBD1. Germline V gene sequence: CDR1 LNHDA, CDR2 SQIVND (reference sequence). There are 13 residues in the CDR3. With V trimmed by 6 bases and J by 4 bases, 0 bases remained unmatched. The CDR3 loop reads CASRGQGATEAFF. The DNA of the CDR3 is TGTGCCAGTAGGGGACAGGGGGCCACTGAAGCTTTCTTT.

This rearrangement joins TRBV9 to TRBJ2-1; 7 nucleotides match TRBD2. Germline V gives CDR1 SGDLS, CDR2 YYNGEE. Trimming cost V 2 bases and J 8 bases; bases outside gene matches: 16. The CDR3 contains 17 residues. CDR3 coding DNA: TGTGCCAGCAGCGTTGAATCCAGCGGGGTTGGATCGGATGAGCAGTTCTTC. Translating it yields CASSVESSGVGSDEQFF.

The chain uses TRBV10-3 and TRBJ2-7; perhaps TRBD1 as D (6 bases). The germline gives CDR1 ENHRY, CDR2 SYGVKD. The CDR3 has 15 amino acids. V lost 8 bases, J lost 6 bases, and 23 bases lay in between. The DNA for the CDR3 is TGTGCCATCTGGCGAGGGGGTGAATCGGGGAGCGAGCAGTACTTC. Its translation: CAIWRGGESGSEQYF.

This chain joins TRBV27 and TRBJ1-2; maybe TRBD1 (6 bases). The CDR3 sequence is 12 residues long. The V and J ends lost 7 bases and 8 bases respectively, with 14 bases between them. The germline V gene encodes CDR1 MNHEY and CDR2 SMNVEV (reference sequence). This chain's CDR3 is CASTGGAGGYTF. CDR3 nucleotide sequence: TGTGCCAGCACTGGGGGGGCGGGCGGCTACACCTTC.